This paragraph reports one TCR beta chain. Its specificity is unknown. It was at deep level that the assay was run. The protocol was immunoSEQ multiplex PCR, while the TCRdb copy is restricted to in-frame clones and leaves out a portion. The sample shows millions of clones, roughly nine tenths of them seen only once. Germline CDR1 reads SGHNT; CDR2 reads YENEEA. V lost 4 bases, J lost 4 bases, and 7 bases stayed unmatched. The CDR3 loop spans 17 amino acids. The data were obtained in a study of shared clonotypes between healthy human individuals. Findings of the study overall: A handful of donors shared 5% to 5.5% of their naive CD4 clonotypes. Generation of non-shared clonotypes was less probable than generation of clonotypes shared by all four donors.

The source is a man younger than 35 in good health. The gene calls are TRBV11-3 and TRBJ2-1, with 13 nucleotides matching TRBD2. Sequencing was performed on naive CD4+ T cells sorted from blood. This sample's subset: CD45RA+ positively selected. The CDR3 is CASSSGLAGESYNEQFF. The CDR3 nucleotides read TGTGCCAGCAGCTCTGGACTAGCGGGAGAGTCATACAATGAGCAGTTCTTC.